This is a list of T cell receptor beta chains from one sample in a study of shared clonotypes between healthy human individuals. Produced via immunoSEQ multiplex PCR; TCRdb's table is partial and in-frame only. The data show 1,100,000 or so clones, around three quarters seen once. Material: memory CD4+ T cells from PBMCs. All receptors come from a man aged 18 to 29 in good health. Some clones in this sample may be carry-over from other donors' samples. Each CDR3 is given with its conserved first and last residue. The D gene is left open where the match is weak. Some rows have no size entry. The others give once, few or many, or a class for an expanded clone.

J,D,size,V,CDR3,DNA
TRBJ2-1,TRBD2,.,TRBV6-6,CASSRWGSGQNEQFF,TGTGCCAGCAGTAGGTGGGGTAGCGGGCAAAATGAGCAGTTCTTC
TRBJ1-3,.,.,TRBV28,CASSMWRPGNTIYF,TGTGCCAGCAGCATGTGGAGGCCTGGAAACACCATATATTTT
TRBJ1-2,.,few,TRBV4-2,CASSLGGGYTF,TGTGCCAGCAGCCTAGGCGGAGGCTACACCTTC
TRBJ2-7,.,.,TRBV6-1,CASMIAYEQYF,TGTGCCAGCATGATCGCCTACGAGCAGTACTTC
TRBJ2-5,.,.,TRBV28,CASSFAPGNQYF,TGTGCCAGCAGTTTTGCCCCGGGGAACCAGTACTTC
TRBJ1-2,.,.,TRBV6-6,CASSYQGDYGYTF,TGTGCCAGCAGTTACCAGGGAGACTATGGCTACACCTTC
TRBJ1-1,.,.,TRBV2,CASSVGRGSTEAFF,TGTGCCAGCAGTGTAGGCAGGGGATCCACTGAAGCTTTCTTT
TRBJ2-1,.,.,TRBV9,CASSVGHPGFVGEQFF,TGTGCCAGCAGCGTAGGCCACCCGGGCTTTGTCGGTGAGCAGTTCTTC
TRBJ2-2,.,many,TRBV18,CASSPAGEYGELFF,TGTGCCAGCTCACCGGCAGGGGAGTACGGGGAGCTGTTTTTT
TRBJ2-1,TRBD2,.,TRBV4-2,CASSQDGLAGSPSYNEQFF,TGTGCCAGCAGCCAAGATGGACTAGCGGGATCCCCCTCCTACAATGAGCAGTTCTTC
TRBJ1-2,TRBD1,.,TRBV6-1,CASNPDRAYGYTF,TGTGCCAGCAATCCGGACAGGGCCTATGGCTACACCTTC
TRBJ2-5,TRBD2,once,TRBV6-5,CASSWTSGRNQETQYF,TGTGCCAGCAGTTGGACTAGCGGGCGAAACCAAGAGACCCAGTACTTC
TRBJ1-4,TRBD1,.,TRBV27,CASRNTGETNEKLFF,TGTGCCAGCAGAAACACAGGGGAAACTAATGAAAAACTGTTTTTT
TRBJ2-7,.,few,TRBV6-1,CASTTVRTSSYEQYF,TGTGCCAGCACCACCGTTAGGACAAGCTCCTACGAGCAGTACTTC
TRBJ2-7,.,.,TRBV15,CATSRDGIWRQYF,TGTGCCACCAGCAGAGACGGGATTTGGAGGCAGTACTTC
TRBJ2-7,.,.,TRBV29-1,CSVLKDGSGTYEQYF,TGCAGCGTTCTAAAGGACGGATCAGGAACCTACGAGCAGTACTTC
TRBJ2-7,TRBD1,many,TRBV11-2,CASSLTGVSYEQYF,TGTGCCAGCAGCTTAACAGGGGTTTCCTACGAGCAGTACTTC
TRBJ2-7,TRBD2,.,TRBV6-5,CATKVGLAPSYEQYF,TGTGCCACCAAAGTCGGACTAGCGCCTTCCTACGAGCAGTACTTC
TRBJ1-2,.,.,TRBV28,CASSALPTLNYGYTF,TGTGCCAGCAGCGCCCTACCCACCTTAAACTATGGCTACACCTTC
TRBJ1-1,.,.,TRBV6-5,CASSYIGRTEAFF,TGTGCCAGCAGTTACATCGGGAGAACTGAAGCTTTCTTT
TRBJ2-5,TRBD2,.,TRBV5-4,CASSWGAGGLQETQYF,TGTGCCAGCAGCTGGGGAGCGGGAGGGCTCCAAGAGACCCAGTACTTC
TRBJ1-4,TRBD1,.,TRBV28,CATTGGANEKLFF,TGTGCTACCACAGGGGGAGCTAATGAAAAACTGTTTTTT
TRBJ2-2,.,.,TRBV14,CASSLSVRNTGELFF,TGTGCCAGCAGCCTAAGCGTCAGGAACACCGGGGAGCTGTTTTTT
TRBJ2-2,TRBD1,.,TRBV7-9,CASSLTQGADTGELFF,TGTGCCAGCAGCTTAACCCAGGGGGCAGACACCGGGGAGCTGTTTTTT
TRBJ2-7,TRBD1,.,TRBV28,CASLPGGTGGHEQYF,TGTGCCAGCCTACCAGGCGGGACAGGGGGCCACGAGCAGTACTTC
TRBJ1-1,.,.,TRBV6-1,CASSEGEIGAFF,TGTGCCAGCAGTGAAGGGGAGATAGGGGCTTTCTTT
TRBJ2-7,TRBD2,.,TRBV2,CASTRESGSGEQYF,TGTGCCAGCACCAGAGAGAGCGGGAGTGGCGAGCAGTACTTC
TRBJ1-1,.,.,TRBV29-1,CSVVTFMNTEAFF,TGCAGCGTTGTCACCTTTATGAACACTGAAGCTTTCTTT
TRBJ2-1,.,.,TRBV6-1,CASSRERTYNEQFF,TGTGCCAGCAGTCGCGAGCGGACCTACAATGAGCAGTTCTTC
TRBJ1-1,.,once,TRBV29-1,CSVASGGEAFF,TGCAGCGTTGCGTCGGGCGGGGAAGCTTTCTTT
TRBJ1-3,.,.,TRBV6-1,CASSQAHWDTIYF,TGTGCCAGCAGTCAGGCCCACTGGGACACCATATATTTT
TRBJ1-4,TRBD1,.,TRBV5-6,CASSSGTGRKLFF,TGTGCCAGCAGCTCCGGGACAGGGCGAAAACTGTTTTTT
TRBJ1-5,TRBD1,.,TRBV28,CASSLFQGQASHQPQHF,TGTGCCAGCAGTTTATTCCAGGGACAGGCCTCGCATCAGCCCCAGCATTTT
TRBJ2-7,TRBD2,.,TRBV30,CACTMTSAYEQYF,TGTGCCTGCACCATGACTAGCGCCTACGAGCAGTACTTC
TRBJ2-7,.,.,TRBV6-6,CASSYSPGTLVRF,TGTGCCAGCAGTTACTCCCCCGGGACTCTCGTTAGATTC
TRBJ1-1,.,.,TRBV5-6,CASSPLDSLNTEAFF,TGTGCCAGCAGCCCTTTGGACAGCTTGAACACTGAAGCTTTCTTT
TRBJ2-7,TRBD1,.,TRBV6-6,CASSYPGGSYEQYF,TGTGCCAGCAGTTACCCAGGGGGTTCCTACGAGCAGTACTTC
TRBJ2-3,.,once,TRBV9,CASSEAPSTDTQYF,TGTGCCAGCAGCGAGGCCCCTAGCACAGATACGCAGTATTTT
TRBJ1-1,.,.,TRBV28,CASSSSVPAEAFF,TGTGCCAGCAGTTCCTCCGTGCCGGCTGAAGCTTTCTTT
TRBJ1-1,TRBD1,.,TRBV5-1,CASRDRGANTEAFF,TGCGCCAGCAGAGACAGGGGGGCTAACACTGAAGCTTTCTTT
TRBJ2-3,.,.,TRBV5-1,CASSLDLDTQYF,TGCGCCAGCAGCTTAGATTTGGATACGCAGTATTTT
TRBJ2-1,TRBD2,.,TRBV27,CASSPRGSGSPNEQFF,TGTGCCAGCAGTCCCCGGGGTAGCGGGAGTCCCAATGAGCAGTTCTTC
TRBJ2-1,.,.,TRBV5-1,CASSLAQGLGPGRQFF,TGCGCCAGCAGCTTGGCCCAAGGACTGGGACCCGGAAGGCAGTTCTTC
TRBJ1-2,.,many,TRBV4-1,CASSQISGPLYGYTF,TGCGCCAGCAGCCAAATTTCAGGGCCTCTCTATGGCTACACCTTC
TRBJ2-2,.,.,TRBV4-3,CASSQDDRSPGELFF,TGCGCCAGCAGCCAAGATGACCGTTCCCCCGGGGAGCTGTTTTTT
TRBJ1-4,TRBD1,.,TRBV7-9,CASSSTGGRNEKLFF,TGTGCCAGCAGCTCGACAGGGGGGCGAAATGAAAAACTGTTTTTT
TRBJ1-2,.,.,TRBV30,CAWSVRARRDYGYTF,TGTGCCTGGAGTGTACGGGCAAGGAGGGACTATGGCTACACCTTC
TRBJ2-3,.,once,TRBV11-1,CASSLVQTDTQYF,TGTGCCAGCAGCTTAGTACAGACAGATACGCAGTATTTT
TRBJ2-5,TRBD1,.,TRBV7-2,CASSLGGPGGQETQYF,TGTGCCAGCAGCTTAGGGGGGCCAGGGGGCCAAGAGACCCAGTACTTC